Listed below are T cell receptor beta chains from one sample, sequenced in a study of T-cell reconstitution after alpha-beta-depleted transplantation in children. TCRdb independently ran MiXCR on the PCR reads; one entry per CDR3 protein. The table lists a few hundred thousand distinct CDR3 sequences, around 9.6% of them singletons, with over 5.5% in the top ten. This sample comprised PBMCs from the stem cell graft donor, obtained from the stem cell graft. These TCRs come from a human donor who donated a stem cell graft to a child with acute lymphoblastic leukemia. Both conserved end residues are part of each CDR3. A D gene is named only where the DNA matches it firmly. For some rows the clone size is stated as once, few or many, or as a class when expanded; others skip it.

d_call,v_call,clone_size,j_call,cdr3_aa,cdr3_nt
.,TRBV20-1,many,TRBJ2-3,CSALRDTQYF,TGCAGTGCCCTGCGAGATACGCAGTATTTT
.,TRBV5-6,many,TRBJ1-5,CASSYSGTPQHF,TGTGCCAGCAGCTATTCCGGGACCCCCCAGCATTTT
.,TRBV20-1,few,TRBJ2-6,CSAGRRAGANVLTF,TGCAGTGCTGGGAGGAGGGCTGGGGCCAACGTCCTGACTTTC
.,TRBV5-1,many,TRBJ1-4,CASSGGGEHEKLFF,TGCGCCAGCAGCGGAGGAGGGGAGCATGAAAAACTGTTTTTT
.,TRBV29-1,.,TRBJ1-1,CSVAPLGQPSTEAFF,TGCAGCGTTGCCCCCCTAGGGCAGCCGAGCACTGAAGCTTTCTTT
TRBD2,TRBV6-5,.,TRBJ2-7,CASSYPASGGPGEQYF,TGTGCCAGCAGTTACCCAGCTAGCGGGGGGCCAGGGGAGCAGTACTTC
TRBD1,TRBV5-5,many,TRBJ1-2,CASSLAWDRFFVYTF,TGTGCCAGCAGCTTGGCCTGGGACAGGTTTTTCGTCTACACCTTC
TRBD1,TRBV3-1,few,TRBJ1-1,CASSPSGTGASFF,TGTGCCAGCAGCCCCTCCGGGACAGGGGCCTCTTTCTTT
TRBD1,TRBV15,.,TRBJ1-2,CATSGEEKGQRGYTF,TGTGCCACCAGCGGAGAAGAAAAGGGACAGCGTGGCTACACCTTC
.,TRBV7-9,.,TRBJ2-2,CAPTGGANTGELFF,TGTGCCCCCACGGGGGGCGCGAACACCGGGGAGCTGTTTTTT
TRBD2,TRBV29-1,many,TRBJ2-1,CSVASSGGQSSYNEQFF,TGCAGCGTTGCGTCTAGCGGGGGGCAGAGCTCCTACAATGAGCAGTTCTTC
.,TRBV5-1,few,TRBJ1-2,CASSTEVNYGYTF,TGCGCCAGCAGTACAGAAGTTAACTATGGCTACACCTTC
.,TRBV18,.,TRBJ1-4,CASSPRESEKLFF,TGTGCCAGCTCACCACGGGAGTCCGAAAAACTGTTTTTT
TRBD1,TRBV6-5,many,TRBJ2-3,CASSYGQATDTQYF,TGTGCCAGCAGTTATGGACAGGCCACAGATACGCAGTATTTT
.,TRBV5-1,many,TRBJ2-3,CASSLTGGKADTQYF,TGCGCCAGCAGCCTTACGGGGGGCAAGGCAGATACGCAGTATTTT
.,TRBV7-9,many,TRBJ1-3,CASSLTTAGNTIYF,TGTGCCAGCAGCTTAACGACTGCTGGAAACACCATATATTTT
.,TRBV11-2,.,TRBJ2-5,CASSLDSGSPLADQYF,TGTGCCAGCAGCTTAGATTCGGGGTCGCCCCTCGCAGACCAGTACTTC
.,TRBV10-3,few,TRBJ1-2,CAISDSIRTEKWGYTF,TGTGCCATCAGTGATTCGATCCGTACAGAGAAGTGGGGCTACACCTTC
.,TRBV6-2/TRBV6-3,.,TRBJ1-1,CASSYLQLNTEAFF,TGTGCCAGCAGTTATTTACAGCTGAACACTGAAGCTTTCTTT
.,TRBV4-1,few,TRBJ2-1,CASSQVGRGGLDEQFF,TGCGCCAGCAGCCAAGTCGGCAGGGGCGGGTTGGATGAGCAGTTCTTC
.,TRBV2,many,TRBJ2-1,CASLDQFKDNQQFF,TGTGCCAGCTTAGACCAGTTCAAGGACAATCAGCAGTTCTTC
TRBD1,TRBV5-6,.,TRBJ1-2,CASSQGRTGRNYGYTF,TGTGCCAGCAGCCAAGGACGGACAGGGCGGAACTATGGCTACACCTTC
TRBD1,TRBV6-1,.,TRBJ2-7,CASSPGQGNSYEQYF,TGTGCCAGCAGTCCCGGACAGGGGAATTCATACGAGCAGTACTTC
.,TRBV12-3/TRBV12-4,many,TRBJ2-3,CASSLLGGTDTQYF,TGTGCCAGCAGCCTGCTTGGCGGCACAGATACGCAGTATTTT
TRBD2,TRBV7-2,few,TRBJ2-1,CASSAAALAGFYNEQFF,TGTGCCAGCAGCGCAGCGGCACTAGCGGGGTTCTACAATGAGCAGTTCTTC
TRBD1,TRBV6-2/TRBV6-3,few,TRBJ2-2,CASSYGQGPGGELFF,TGTGCCAGCAGTTACGGACAGGGGCCAGGCGGGGAGCTGTTTTTT
TRBD1,TRBV6-5,.,TRBJ1-2,CASSSIPPGTATNYGYTF,TGTGCCAGCAGTTCCATCCCCCCCGGGACAGCAACTAACTATGGCTACACCTTC
TRBD1,TRBV5-1,.,TRBJ2-2,CASSAGQADLGELFF,TGCGCCAGCAGCGCGGGACAGGCGGATCTCGGGGAGCTGTTTTTT
.,TRBV20-1,few,TRBJ1-1,CSARAGPPQNTEAFF,TGCAGTGCTAGAGCTGGACCACCCCAGAACACTGAAGCTTTCTTT
TRBD2,TRBV5-1,.,TRBJ2-2,CASSELAGSNTGELFF,TGCGCCAGCAGCGAACTAGCGGGGTCGAACACCGGGGAGCTGTTTTTT
.,TRBV5-5,few,TRBJ2-7,CASSWSLGAGPAGEQYF,TGTGCCAGCAGCTGGAGCCTGGGGGCCGGACCTGCGGGGGAGCAGTACTTC